One T cell receptor beta chain is described in this entry. Repertoires were generated with immunoSEQ multiplex PCR, while TCRdb's copy carries only in-frame clones and drops some. The table has roughly 60,000 clones, approximately 90% seen once. This record belongs to a study of OX40 agonist ivuxolimab in advanced cancers. Across the whole study: An agonistic human IgG2 monoclonal antibody against OX40 (CD134) was given. People who had prior anti-PD-1, anti-PD-L1 or anti-CTLA-4 therapy could take part, and around 43% had some.

The CDR3 runs 11 residues. The V end lost 7 bases, the J end lost 4 bases, and 6 bases lay between the germline ends. Germline V gene lookup returns CDR1 ENHRY and CDR2 SYGVKD. This rearrangement joins TRBV10-3 to TRBJ2-3, with D tentatively TRBD1 (5 bases). The specimen was CD4+ or CD8+ T cells sorted from blood, collected in a trial of the OX40 agonist ivuxolimab. This receptor was obtained from an adult with an advanced solid tumor such as melanoma, head and neck, liver or kidney cancer. The CDR3 reads CAIKGADTQYF. The CDR3 DNA reads TGTGCCATCAAAGGGGCAGATACGCAGTATTTT.